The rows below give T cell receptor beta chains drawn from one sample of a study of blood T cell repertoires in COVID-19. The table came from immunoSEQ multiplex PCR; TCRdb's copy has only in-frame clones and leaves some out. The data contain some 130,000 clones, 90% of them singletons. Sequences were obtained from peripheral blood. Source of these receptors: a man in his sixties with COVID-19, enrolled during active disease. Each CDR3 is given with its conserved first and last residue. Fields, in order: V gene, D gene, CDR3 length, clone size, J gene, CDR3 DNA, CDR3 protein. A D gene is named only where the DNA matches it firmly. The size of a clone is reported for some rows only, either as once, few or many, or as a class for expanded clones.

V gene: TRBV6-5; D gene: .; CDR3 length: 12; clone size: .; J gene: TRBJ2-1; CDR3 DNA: TGTGCCAGCAGCGTAGGGGACAATGAGCAGTTCTTC; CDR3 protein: CASSVGDNEQFF
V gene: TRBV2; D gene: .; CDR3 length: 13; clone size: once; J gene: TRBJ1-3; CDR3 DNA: TGTGCCAGCACCCTGACAGCTGGAAACACCATATATTTT; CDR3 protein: CASTLTAGNTIYF
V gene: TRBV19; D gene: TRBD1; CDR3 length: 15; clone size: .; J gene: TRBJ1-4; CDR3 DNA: TGTGCCAGTAGTCAGGGGGCGGCAACTAATGAAAAACTGTTTTTT; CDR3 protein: CASSQGAATNEKLFF
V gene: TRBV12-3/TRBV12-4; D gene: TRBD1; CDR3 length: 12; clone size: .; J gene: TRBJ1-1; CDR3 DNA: TGTGCCAGCAGCCCCAGGGGGTTTGAAGCTTTCTTT; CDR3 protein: CASSPRGFEAFF
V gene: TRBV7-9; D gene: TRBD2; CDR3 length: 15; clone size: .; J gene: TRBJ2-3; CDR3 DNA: TGTGCCAGCAGCTTATTAGCGGGAGCGTTAGATACGCAGTATTTT; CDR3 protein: CASSLLAGALDTQYF
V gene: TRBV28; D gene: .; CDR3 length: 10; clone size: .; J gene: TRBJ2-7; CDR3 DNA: TGTGCCAGCCGGGGTTACGAGCAGTACTTC; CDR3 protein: CASRGYEQYF
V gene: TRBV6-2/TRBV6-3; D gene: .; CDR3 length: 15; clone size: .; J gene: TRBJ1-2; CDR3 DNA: TGTGCCAGCAGTGTTCCAGGCAGGTTTGACTATGGCTACACCTTC; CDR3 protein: CASSVPGRFDYGYTF
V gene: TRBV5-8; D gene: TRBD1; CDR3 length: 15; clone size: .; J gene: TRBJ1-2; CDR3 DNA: TGTGCCAGCAGCTTACCCGGGACAGGAGGCTATGGCTACACCTTC; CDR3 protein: CASSLPGTGGYGYTF
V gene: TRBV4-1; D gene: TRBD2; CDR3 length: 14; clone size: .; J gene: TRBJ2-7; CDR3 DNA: TGCGCCAGCAGACTAACTAGCGGGAGCTACGAGCAGTACTTC; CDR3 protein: CASRLTSGSYEQYF
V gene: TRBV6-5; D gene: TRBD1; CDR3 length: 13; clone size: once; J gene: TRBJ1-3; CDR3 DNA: TGTGCCATTTCACAGGGGGCTGGAAACACCATATATTTT; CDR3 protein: CAISQGAGNTIYF
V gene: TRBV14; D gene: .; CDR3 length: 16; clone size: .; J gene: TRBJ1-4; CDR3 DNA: TGTGCCAGCAGCCAAGATCGAGACGGGACACCCGAAAAACTGTTTTTT; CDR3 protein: CASSQDRDGTPEKLFF
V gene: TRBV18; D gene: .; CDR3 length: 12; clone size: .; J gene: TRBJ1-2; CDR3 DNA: TGTGCCAGCTCACCACCGGAGGGTGGCTACACCTTC; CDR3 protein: CASSPPEGGYTF
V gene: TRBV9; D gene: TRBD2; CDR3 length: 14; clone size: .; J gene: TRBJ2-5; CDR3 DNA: TGTGCCAGCAGCCTCGGACTAGCGGAAGAGACCCAGTACTTC; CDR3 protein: CASSLGLAEETQYF
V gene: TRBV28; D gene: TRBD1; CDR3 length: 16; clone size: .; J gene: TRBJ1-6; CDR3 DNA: TGTGCCACCCCGGGCGACAGGGGAATTGCAGACTCACCCCTCCACTTT; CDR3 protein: CATPGDRGIADSPLHF
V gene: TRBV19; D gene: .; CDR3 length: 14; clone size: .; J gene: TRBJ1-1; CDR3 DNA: TGTGCCAGTAGTATAAGCGGGACATTGGGTGAAGCTTTCTTT; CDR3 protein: CASSISGTLGEAFF
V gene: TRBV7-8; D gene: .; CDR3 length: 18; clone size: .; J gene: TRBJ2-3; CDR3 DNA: TGTGCCAGCAGCTTAGGAAGGGCTCAGGGATCTGTGACAGATACGCAGTATTTT; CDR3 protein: CASSLGRAQGSVTDTQYF
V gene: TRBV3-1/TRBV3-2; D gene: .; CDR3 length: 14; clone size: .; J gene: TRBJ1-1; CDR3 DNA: TGTGCCAGCACCCCGGGGGTGAGTGACACTGAAGCTTTCTTT; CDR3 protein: CASTPGVSDTEAFF
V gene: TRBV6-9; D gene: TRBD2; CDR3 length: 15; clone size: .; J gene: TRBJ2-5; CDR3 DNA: TGTGCCAGCAGTTTGGGGGGGGAGTTACAAGAGACCCAGTACTTC; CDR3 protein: CASSLGGELQETQYF
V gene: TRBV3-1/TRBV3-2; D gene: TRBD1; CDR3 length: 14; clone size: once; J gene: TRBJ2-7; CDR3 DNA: TGTGCCAGCAGCCAAGTGGGGACAGACTACGAGCAGTACTTC; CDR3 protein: CASSQVGTDYEQYF
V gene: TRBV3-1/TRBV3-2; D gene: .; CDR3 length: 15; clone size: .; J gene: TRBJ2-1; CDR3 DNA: TGTGCCAGCAGCCAAGATTGGGCGATGAGTTTTGAGCAGTTCTTC; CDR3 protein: CASSQDWAMSFEQFF
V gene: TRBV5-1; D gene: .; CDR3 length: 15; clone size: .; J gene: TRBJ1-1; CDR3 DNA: TGCGCCAGCAGCCCGCCCACGGGGGGTAACACTGAAGCTTTCTTT; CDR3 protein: CASSPPTGGNTEAFF
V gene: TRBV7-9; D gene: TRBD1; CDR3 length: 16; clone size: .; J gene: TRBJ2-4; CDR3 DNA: TGTGCCAGCAGCTCCAACAGGGGAAGAGCCAAAAACATTCAGTACTTC; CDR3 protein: CASSSNRGRAKNIQYF
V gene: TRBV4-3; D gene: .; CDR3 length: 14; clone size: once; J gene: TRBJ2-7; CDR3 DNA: TGCGCCAGCAGCCAAGGGCAGTTCTCCTACGAGCAGTACTTC; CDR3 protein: CASSQGQFSYEQYF
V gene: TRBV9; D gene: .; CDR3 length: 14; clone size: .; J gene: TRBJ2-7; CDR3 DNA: TGTGCCAGCAGCAGAGCGGCCACCTCCTACGAGCAGTACTTC; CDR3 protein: CASSRAATSYEQYF
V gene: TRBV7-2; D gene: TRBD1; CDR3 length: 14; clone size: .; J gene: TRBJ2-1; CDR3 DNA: TGTGCCAGCAGCTTATCCCGACAGGGTAATGAGCAGTTCTTC; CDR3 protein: CASSLSRQGNEQFF
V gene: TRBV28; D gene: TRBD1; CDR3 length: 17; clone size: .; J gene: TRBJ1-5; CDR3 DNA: TGTGCCAGCAGTTTCGGGACAGGGGAATCAGGGAATCAGCCCCAGCATTTT; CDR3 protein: CASSFGTGESGNQPQHF
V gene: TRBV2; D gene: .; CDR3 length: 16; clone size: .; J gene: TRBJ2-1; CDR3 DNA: TGTGCCAGCAGTGAAAGAGGCACAGGGTCTTGGAATGAGCAGTTCTTC; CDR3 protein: CASSERGTGSWNEQFF
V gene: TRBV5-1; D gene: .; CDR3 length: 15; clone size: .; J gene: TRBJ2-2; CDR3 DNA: TGCGCCAGCAGCTTGAATAGCGCGAACACCGGGGAGCTGTTTTTT; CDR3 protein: CASSLNSANTGELFF
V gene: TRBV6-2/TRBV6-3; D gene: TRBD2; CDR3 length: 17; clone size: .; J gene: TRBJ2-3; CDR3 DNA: TGTGCCAGCAGTTACTCAATAGCGGGAGTAAGGACAGATACGCAGTATTTT; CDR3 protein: CASSYSIAGVRTDTQYF
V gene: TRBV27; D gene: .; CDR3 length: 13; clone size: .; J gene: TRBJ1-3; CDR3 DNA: TGTGCCAGCAGCCCATTCTCTGGAAACACCATATATTTT; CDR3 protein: CASSPFSGNTIYF
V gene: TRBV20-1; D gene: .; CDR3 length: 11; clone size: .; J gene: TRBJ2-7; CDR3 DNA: TGCAGTGCTATCGGGGGTCTCGAGCAGTACTTC; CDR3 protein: CSAIGGLEQYF
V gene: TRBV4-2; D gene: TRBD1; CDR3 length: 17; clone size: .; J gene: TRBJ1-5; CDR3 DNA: TGTGCCAGCAGCCAAGAATCCGGGACAGGGGTCGAGCAGCCCCAGCATTTT; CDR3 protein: CASSQESGTGVEQPQHF
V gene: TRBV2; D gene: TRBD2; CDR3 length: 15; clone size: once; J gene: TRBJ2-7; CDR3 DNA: TGTGCCAGCAGTGAAAGCCTAGCGGAACTCTACGAGCAGTACTTC; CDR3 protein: CASSESLAELYEQYF
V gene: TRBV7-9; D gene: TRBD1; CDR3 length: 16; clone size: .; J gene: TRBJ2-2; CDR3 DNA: TGTGCCAGCAGCCTTCCTTGGACAGGGGACACCGGGGAGCTGTTTTTT; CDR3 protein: CASSLPWTGDTGELFF
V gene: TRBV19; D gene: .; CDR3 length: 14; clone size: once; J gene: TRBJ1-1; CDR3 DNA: TGTGCCAGTAGTCAGACAGAGCTGGACACTGAAGCTTTCTTT; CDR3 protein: CASSQTELDTEAFF
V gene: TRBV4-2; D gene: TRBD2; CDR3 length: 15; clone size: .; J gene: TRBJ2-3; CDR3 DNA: TGTGCCAGCAGAGGACTAGCGGGAGCGGCAGATACGCAGTATTTT; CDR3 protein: CASRGLAGAADTQYF
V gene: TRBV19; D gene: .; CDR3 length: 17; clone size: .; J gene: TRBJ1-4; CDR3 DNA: TGTGCCAGTAGTATAGTTGGCGGGTTGGGAACTAATGAAAAACTGTTTTTT; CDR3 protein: CASSIVGGLGTNEKLFF
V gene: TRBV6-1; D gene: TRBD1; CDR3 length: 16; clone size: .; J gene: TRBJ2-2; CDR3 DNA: TGTGCCAGCAGTGACCCGGGACAGGGGGAGAGCGGGGAGCTGTTTTTT; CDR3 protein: CASSDPGQGESGELFF
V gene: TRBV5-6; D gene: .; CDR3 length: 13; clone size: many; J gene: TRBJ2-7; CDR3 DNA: TGTGCCAGCAGCGGTCGGGTGATGTACGAGCAGTACTTC; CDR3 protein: CASSGRVMYEQYF
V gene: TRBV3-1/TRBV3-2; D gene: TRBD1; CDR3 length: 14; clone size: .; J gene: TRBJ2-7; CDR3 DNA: TGTGCCAGCAGCCATGCGGACAGGGCGGGCGAGCAGTACTTC; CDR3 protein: CASSHADRAGEQYF
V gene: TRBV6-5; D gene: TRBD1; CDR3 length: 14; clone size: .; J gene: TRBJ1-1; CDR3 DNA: TGTGCCAGCAGCCTCGACAGGGGTGACACTGAAGCTTTCTTT; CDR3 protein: CASSLDRGDTEAFF
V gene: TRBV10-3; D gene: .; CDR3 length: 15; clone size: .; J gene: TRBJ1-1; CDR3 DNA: TGTGCCATCAGTGAGTCGAGGCGGGATGGGACTGAAGCTTTCTTT; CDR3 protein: CAISESRRDGTEAFF
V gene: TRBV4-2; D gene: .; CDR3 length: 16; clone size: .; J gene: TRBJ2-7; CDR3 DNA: TGTGCCAGCAGCCAAGATGGGGAGAGCCGGAGTTACGAGCAGTACTTC; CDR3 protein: CASSQDGESRSYEQYF
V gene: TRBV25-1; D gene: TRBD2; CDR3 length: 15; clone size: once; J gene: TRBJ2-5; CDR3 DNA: TGTGCCAGCAGTGCGATGGCGGGAGGGCAAGAGACCCAGTACTTC; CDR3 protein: CASSAMAGGQETQYF
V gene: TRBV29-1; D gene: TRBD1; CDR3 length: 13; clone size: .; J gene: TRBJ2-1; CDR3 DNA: TGCAGCGTTGAAGATGACAGGGGGGGCGAGCAGTTCTTC; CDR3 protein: CSVEDDRGGEQFF
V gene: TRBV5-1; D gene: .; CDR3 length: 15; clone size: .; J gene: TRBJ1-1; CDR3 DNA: TGCGCCAGCAGCTTGGATGGCATCATGAACACTGAAGCTTTCTTT; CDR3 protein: CASSLDGIMNTEAFF
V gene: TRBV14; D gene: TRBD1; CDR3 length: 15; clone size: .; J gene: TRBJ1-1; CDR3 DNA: TGTGCCAGCAGCCGAGAGGGACAGGGAGGAACTGAAGCTTTCTTT; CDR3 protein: CASSREGQGGTEAFF